The 25 T cell receptor beta chains presented below share a single source sample, sequenced in a study of shared clonotypes between healthy human individuals. Method: immunoSEQ multiplex PCR; TCRdb's copy keeps in-frame clones and lacks some. This table holds 2 million to 2.5 million clones, around 95% found once. The sample taken for sequencing was naive CD4+ T cells sorted from blood. Documented subset: CD45RA+ positively selected. The receptors stem from a man younger than 35 in good health.

This clone was counted only a few times. The rearrangement links TRBV10-3 to TRBJ2-1, with 8 bases identical to TRBD1. This CDR3 has 15 residues. V dropped 7 bases and J dropped 3; count of bases not matched to a gene: 8. The germline V gene has CDR1 ENHRY and CDR2 SYGVKD. In DNA, the CDR3 is TGTGCCATCAATTGGACAGGGCATTTCTACAATGAGCAGTTCTTC. Amino acids: CAINWTGHFYNEQFF.

The chain recombines TRBV30 with TRBJ2-1; D may be TRBD1 or TRBD2 (5 bases each). CDR3 length: 13 residues. V lost 3 bases, J lost 12 bases, and 18 bases lay in between. The germline gives CDR1 GTSNPN, CDR2 SVGIG (reference sequence). The CDR3 loop is CAWRGEMRGLQFF. The CDR3 DNA reads TGTGCCTGGAGGGGCGAAATGAGGGGCCTGCAGTTCTTC.

The chain uses TRBV13 and TRBJ2-7; 8 nucleotides align to TRBD1. The CDR3 loop spans 14 amino acids. The V gene's germline CDR1 is PRHDT and CDR2 FYEKMQ (reference sequence). J lost 5 bases, V lost 5 bases, and 8 bases had no gene match. DNA for the CDR3: TGTGCCAGCAGCCAAAGGACAGGGTTCAACGAGCAGTACTTC. Translating gives CASSQRTGFNEQYF.

J is TRBJ1-1 and V is TRBV18; 7 bases map to TRBD1. Germline V gene lookup returns CDR1 KGHSH and CDR2 LQKENI. The CDR3 consists of 15 residues. Germline trimming cut 3 bases from V and 1 base from J; bases unmatched to any gene: 5. The CDR3 is CASSPATGQNTEAFF. The CDR3 DNA is TGTGCCAGCTCACCGGCGACAGGGCAGAACACTGAAGCTTTCTTT.

V gene TRBV11-2 combines with J gene TRBJ2-7; D perhaps matches TRBD1 (6 bases). Germline CDR1 and CDR2: SGHAT and FQNNGV. V shed 3 bases and J shed 0 bases, with 12 bases lying between them. The length of the CDR3 is 15 residues. The CDR3 here is CASSLRTANSYEQYF. CDR3 coding DNA: TGTGCCAGCAGCTTGAGGACAGCCAACTCCTACGAGCAGTACTTC.

This chain joins TRBV11-3 and TRBJ2-3; D is tentatively TRBD1 or TRBD2 (6 bases each). V was shortened by 2 bases and J by 2 bases, with 11 bases between the two germline ends. Germline loops: CDR1 SGHNT, CDR2 YENEEA. The CDR3 has 15 residues. CDR3 in DNA: TGTGCCAGCAGCTTAAGGAGGGGGTACACAGATACGCAGTATTTT. Protein sequence: CASSLRRGYTDTQYF.

The CDR3 coding sequence is TGTGCCTGGAGTGTAGCGCAGGGACAGACAAATTCACCCCTCCACTTT. Its protein is CAWSVAQGQTNSPLHF. This chain connects TRBV30 to TRBJ1-6, with 7 bases lining up with TRBD1. CDR3 size: 16 residues. V lost 0 bases and J lost 7; bases outside the gene matches: 9. Germline CDR1 is GTSNPN and CDR2 is SVGIG (reference sequence).

This clone came up once. This chain links TRBV7-8 with TRBJ1-5; D ambiguous. The CDR3 consists of 15 residues. The ends were cut back, 1 base at V and 3 bases at J, with 10 bases in the middle. Per germline, CDR1 SGHVS and CDR2 FQNEAQ. The CDR3 nucleotides read TGTGCCAGCAGCTTAGATCGAAAAATCAATCAGCCCCAGCATTTT. Amino acids: CASSLDRKINQPQHF.

The V and J genes are TRBV2 and TRBJ1-5, with unresolved D. Germline values: CDR1 SNHLY, CDR2 FYNNEI. The V end was cut by 2 bases, the J end by 5 bases, with 4 bases between. This CDR3 region has 12 residues. CDR3 protein: CASSELDQPQHF. In DNA form, the CDR3 reads TGTGCCAGCAGTGAATTGGATCAGCCCCAGCATTTT.

The CDR3: CASSQAATPGEQYF. The CDR3, as DNA: TGCGCCAGCAGCCAAGCCGCTACCCCGGGCGAGCAGTACTTC. The rearrangement joins TRBV4-3 to TRBJ2-7, with D unclear. Germline-derived CDR1 and CDR2 are LGHNA and YSLEER. The CDR3 covers 14 residues. V dropped 1 base and J dropped 6 bases, with 13 bases sitting between them.

Comments on this clone: This CDR3 is also generated by other DNA sequences in the sample. J is TRBJ2-3 and V is TRBV6-5; D is ambiguous. Germline values: CDR1 MNHEY, CDR2 SVGAGI. V was clipped by 5 bases and J by 0 bases, with 6 bases between them. This CDR3 contains 13 residues. CDR3 sequence: CASSTPSTDTQYF. The CDR3 DNA follows: TGTGCCAGCAGTACCCCTAGCACAGATACGCAGTATTTT.

The chain combines TRBV11-1 with TRBJ1-6, with 10 bases matching TRBD1. Losses at the gene ends were 6 bases for V and 2 bases for J; bases not matched to a gene: 4. The V gene's germline CDR1 is SGHAT and CDR2 FQDESV (reference sequence). The CDR3 totals 16 residues. CDR3 protein: CASRPGQGTYNSPLHF. For the CDR3, the DNA is TGTGCCAGCAGGCCGGGACAGGGGACCTATAATTCACCCCTCCACTTT. Together with reference TRBV11-1 and TRBJ1-6, the CDR3 gives the full variable domain: EAEVAQSPRYKITEKSQAVAFWCDPISGHATLYWYRQILGQGPELLVQFQDESVVDDSQLPKDRFSAERLKGVDSTLKIQPAELGDSAMYLCASRPGQGTYNSPLHFGNGTRLTVT.

This clone is a singleton in its sample. The chain joins TRBV7-2 to TRBJ1-3, with a possible D match to TRBD1 (5 bases). The CDR3 extends over 14 amino acids. V lost 6 bases to trimming and J lost 0 bases, with 9 bases between them. Germline CDR1 and CDR2: SGHTA and FQGNSA. The CDR3 is CASSWGISGNTIYF. DNA for the CDR3: TGTGCCAGCAGTTGGGGGATCTCTGGAAACACCATATATTTT.

Points on this clone: At the DNA level, this CDR3 is encoded by other sequences in the same sample as well. The CDR3 is CASSPPVGGEAFF. CDR3 sequence (DNA): TGTGCCAGCTCACCACCTGTCGGAGGAGAAGCTTTCTTT. The gene calls are TRBV18 and TRBJ1-1; no clear D gene. V lost 0 bases and J 8 bases, leaving 10 bases between the germline ends. CDR3 length: 13 residues. Germline V gene sequence: CDR1 KGHSH, CDR2 LQKENI. The full variable domain, in which reference TRBV18 and TRBJ1-1 provide the parts outside the CDR3, is NAGVMQNPRHLVRRRGQEARLRCSPMKGHSHVYWYRQLPEEGLKFMVYLQKENIIDESGMPKERFSAEFPKEGPSILRIQQVVRGDSAAYFCASSPPVGGEAFFGQGTRLTVV.

This chain connects TRBV19 to TRBJ2-7, with TRBD1 as a possible D gene (8 bases). V was pared by 4 bases and J by 3 bases, with 16 bases between. CDR1 LNHDA and CDR2 SQIVND come from the germline V gene (reference sequence). The CDR3 is made up of 15 amino acids. The CDR3 region is CASSNHRGGIYEQYF. CDR3 in DNA: TGTGCCAGTAGTAACCACAGGGGGGGGATCTACGAGCAGTACTTC.

The CDR3 loop is CASSQGPDRANEQYF. CDR3 nucleotides: TGCGCCAGCAGCCAGGGACCAGACAGGGCCAACGAGCAGTACTTC. The rearrangement uses TRBV4-1 and TRBJ2-7, with 7 bases fitting TRBD1. Germline CDR1 reads MGHRA; CDR2 reads YSYEKL. V dropped 3 bases and J dropped 5; count of bases not matched to a gene: 10. CDR3 length: 15 residues.

The chain links TRBV30 to TRBJ1-2; no firm D call. V was cut by 3 bases and J by 5 bases, with 16 bases left in between. In germline, CDR1 is GTSNPN, CDR2 SVGIG (reference sequence). The CDR3 spans 14 residues. Here the CDR3 reads CAWRAGGRGYGYTF. The CDR3 DNA sequence: TGTGCCTGGAGGGCCGGAGGGCGCGGGTATGGCTACACCTTC.

This chain connects TRBV30 to TRBJ2-2; possible D gene TRBD2, 5 bases. Germline V gives CDR1 GTSNPN, CDR2 SVGIG (reference sequence). Trimming left V 4 bases short and J 4 bases short, with 13 bases between. This CDR3 is 14 amino acids long. The CDR3 DNA sequence: TGTGCCTGGAACGCCAGGAGGCGCACCGGGGAGCTGTTTTTT. Translation gives CAWNARRRTGELFF.

The V gene is TRBV7-2, the J gene TRBJ1-5; a weak D match, TRBD1 (5 bases). Trimming stripped 5 bases from V and 2 bases from J, with 13 bases between. CDR1 and CDR2 from the germline V gene are SGHTA and FQGNSA. CDR3 length equals 15 residues. For the CDR3, the DNA is TGTGCCAGCAGCCCCGTCTCGGGGGGCAATCAGCCCCAGCATTTT. It yields the protein CASSPVSGGNQPQHF.

V gene TRBV2 combines with J gene TRBJ2-1, with D tentatively TRBD1 (6 bases). The germline V gene has CDR1 SNHLY and CDR2 FYNNEI. The germline V and J ends were trimmed by 6 bases and 0 bases, with 12 bases remaining between them. The CDR3 has 15 residues. DNA for the CDR3: TGTGCCAGCAGACCCAGGGGTAGCTCCTACAATGAGCAGTTCTTC. Amino acid sequence: CASRPRGSSYNEQFF.

This chain connects TRBV27 to TRBJ2-7; 11 positions match TRBD2. CDR3 size: 14 residues. Germline V lookup: CDR1 MNHEY, CDR2 SMNVEV (reference sequence). Trimming cost V 6 bases and J 2 bases; bases outside gene matches: 3. The CDR3, as DNA: TGTGCCAGCAGAGATAGCGGGAGGGCCTACGAGCAGTACTTC. Amino acid sequence: CASRDSGRAYEQYF.

This clone was seen just once. The chain links TRBV4-3 to TRBJ1-6; TRBD1 agrees at 10 bases. There are 17 residues in the CDR3. V lost 4 bases to trimming and J lost 1 base; unmatched junction nucleotides: 4. In germline, CDR1 is LGHNA, CDR2 YSLEER. The CDR3 is CASSLDRGPSYNSPLHF. CDR3 nucleotide sequence: TGCGCCAGCAGCCTCGACAGGGGGCCGTCCTATAATTCACCCCTCCACTTT.

This clone occurred once. The same CDR3 arises from other DNA sequences in this sample as well. The chain recombines TRBV5-1 with TRBJ2-7; perhaps TRBD2 as D (5 bases). CDR3 size: 15 residues. In germline, CDR1 is SGHRS, CDR2 YFSETQ. Between the trimmed V and J ends, which lost 0 bases and 1 base, there was a span of 11 bases. The CDR3 DNA is TGCGCCAGCAGCTTGGTACTTGGGAGTTCCTACGAGCAGTACTTC. Translation: CASSLVLGSSYEQYF. Supplemented by reference TRBV5-1 and TRBJ2-7, the full variable domain reads KAGVTQTPRYLIKTRGQQVTLSCSPISGHRSVSWYQQTPGQGLQFLFEYFSETQRNKGNFPGRFSGRQFSNSRSEMNVSTLELGDSALYLCASSLVLGSSYEQYFGPGTRLTVT.

This clone has a single count. The chain combines TRBV11-2 with TRBJ2-3; D is perhaps TRBD1 (6 bases). In germline, CDR1 is SGHAT, CDR2 FQNNGV. V was shortened by 1 base and J by 14 bases, with 16 bases between the two germline ends. The CDR3 is 13 amino acids. DNA of the CDR3: TGTGCCAGCAGCTTAGGCCAACAGGGACCGCCGTATTTT. Its translation is CASSLGQQGPPYF. The full variable domain, with the rest looked up from reference TRBV11-2 and TRBJ2-3, is EAGVAQSPRYKIIEKRQSVAFWCNPISGHATLYWYQQILGQGPKLLIQFQNNGVVDDSQLPKDRFSAERLKGVDSTLKIQPAKLEDSAVYLCASSLGQQGPPYFGPGTRLTVL.

The genes are TRBV19 and TRBJ1-2; D might be TRBD1 (6 bases). With 4 bases removed from V and 5 bases from J, the gap between germline ends came to 14 bases. Germline loops: CDR1 LNHDA, CDR2 SQIVND (reference sequence). This CDR3 region has 14 residues. The CDR3 is CASSNEGDWYGYTF. The CDR3 region has the DNA TGTGCCAGTAGTAACGAGGGGGACTGGTATGGCTACACCTTC. Supplemented by reference TRBV19 and TRBJ1-2, the full variable domain reads DGGITQSPKYLFRKEGQNVTLSCEQNLNHDAMYWYRQDPGQGLRLIYYSQIVNDFQKGDIAEGYSVSREKKESFPLTVTSAQKNPTAFYLCASSNEGDWYGYTFGSGTRLTVV.